This TCR beta chain was captured in a study of blood T cells in healthy people across ages. Primed by a sample-barcoded 5' primer and a J-beta primer mix, a second PCR proceeded for roughly 6 to 12 cycles. TCRdb reprocessed the 5' RACE reads with MiXCR, giving one entry per CDR3 protein. The sample carries approximately 780,000 distinct CDR3 sequences, around 24% recorded once. The V end lost 3 bases, the J end lost 7 bases, and 19 bases lay between the germline ends. CDR1 is MDHEN and CDR2 is SYDVKM in the germline V gene. The CDR3 has 16 amino acids. This sample was also put to use in a study of T cells of mothers and their children. In that study: Sample barcodes plus 2-4 random nucleotides came from the M1S primer.

V is TRBV28 and J is TRBJ2-4; D is uncertain. The sequence came from a boy under 18 in good health. Source material: blood. The CDR3 DNA reads as TGTGCCAGCAGTTTCTCGAGTGAGCAGCTAGGGAACATTCAGTACTTC. Its translation is CASSFSSEQLGNIQYF.